A selection of T cell receptor beta chains follows, all from one sample in a study of blood T cell repertoires in COVID-19. Profiling relied on immunoSEQ multiplex PCR, and the TCRdb table lists in-frame clones only, not all of them. The repertoire holds roughly 52,000 clones, with roughly 80% as singletons. Sequences were obtained from peripheral blood. All receptors derive from a human donor in a cohort sampled during active or convalescent COVID-19. Each CDR3 is given with its conserved first and last residue. The D gene is left open where the match is weak. Size is omitted from some rows. Given values are once, few, many or a class for expanded clones.

size,D,J,V,CDR3,DNA
.,TRBD1,TRBJ2-7,TRBV7-9,CASSRQGRDEQYF,TGTGCCAGCAGTCGACAGGGGCGGGACGAGCAGTACTTC
once,TRBD1,TRBJ2-4,TRBV2,CASSSQDRGYIQYF,TGTGCCAGCAGTTCGCAGGACAGGGGATATATTCAGTACTTC
.,.,TRBJ1-2,TRBV5-6,CASTLEGLGYTF,TGTGCCAGCACTCTAGAAGGTCTTGGCTACACCTTC
.,TRBD1,TRBJ1-5,TRBV15,CATSRADRVVANQPQHF,TGTGCCACCAGCAGAGCTGACAGGGTAGTCGCCAATCAGCCCCAGCATTTT
few,.,TRBJ1-1,TRBV7-2,CASSKTVNTEAFF,TGTGCCAGCAGCAAAACAGTGAACACTGAAGCTTTCTTT
.,TRBD1,TRBJ2-1,TRBV9,CASSVGGQGHNEQFF,TGTGCCAGCAGCGTTGGGGGACAGGGTCACAATGAGCAGTTCTTC
few,.,TRBJ2-1,TRBV18,CASSPLQDSTNEQFF,TGTGCCAGCTCACCACTCCAGGACAGCACCAATGAGCAGTTCTTC
.,.,TRBJ2-7,TRBV18,CASSPQQGFGEQYF,TGTGCCAGCTCACCCCAACAGGGCTTTGGCGAGCAGTACTTC
.,.,TRBJ1-1,TRBV7-2,CASSLVGGGGNTEAFF,TGTGCCAGCAGCTTAGTAGGAGGGGGGGGGAACACTGAAGCTTTCTTT
.,TRBD1,TRBJ1-6,TRBV5-6,CASSYGQGGNSPLHF,TGTGCCAGCAGCTATGGACAGGGAGGAAATTCACCCCTCCACTTT
.,.,TRBJ2-1,TRBV29-1,CSVASGTNEQFF,TGCAGCGTTGCTTCAGGTACCAATGAGCAGTTCTTC
once,TRBD1,TRBJ2-7,TRBV20-1,CSASDRVPYEQYF,TGCAGTGCTAGTGACAGGGTTCCCTACGAGCAGTACTTC
.,TRBD1,TRBJ1-2,TRBV14,CASSLMTGANYGYTF,TGTGCCAGCAGCCTTATGACAGGGGCTAACTATGGCTACACCTTC
.,.,TRBJ1-2,TRBV7-2,CASSPRYRGPRYGYTF,TGTGCCAGCAGCCCTCGTTACCGGGGTCCTCGCTATGGCTACACCTTC
.,.,TRBJ1-3,TRBV4-3,CASSQDEGDGNTIYF,TGCGCCAGCAGCCAAGACGAGGGGGACGGAAACACCATATATTTT